The next 19 T cell receptor beta chains were all read from a single sample in a study of CD8 T cells in ankylosing spondylitis. Study results and caveats: Ankylosing spondylitis blood appeared to carry a characteristic TCR beta motif of roughly 8 highly homologous variants.

One entry per CDR3 protein results from TCRdb running MiXCR on the 5' RACE reads. The sample has fewer than 500,000 distinct CDR3 sequences, approximately 20% seen once. These receptors have no known antigen. Specimen: blood, either unsorted or a sorted T cell fraction (not recorded which). These receptors all stem from a male donor with ankylosing spondylitis.

V is TRBV5-1 and J is TRBJ2-1, with D possibly matching TRBD2 (5 bases). There are 13 residues in the CDR3. Germline V CDR1 and CDR2: SGHRS, YFSETQ. Trimming stripped 4 bases from V and 7 bases from J, with 12 bases between. This CDR3 reads CASSEGPVNEQFF. CDR3 bases: TGCGCCAGCAGCGAGGGTCCAGTGAATGAGCAGTTCTTC.

This clonotype showed up just a few times. This chain uses TRBV5-1 with TRBJ2-3; TRBD2 matches 8 bases. The CDR3 consists of 17 residues. CDR1 is SGHRS and CDR2 is YFSETQ in the germline V gene. Losses at the gene ends were 2 bases for V and 4 bases for J; bases not matched to a gene: 12. In nucleotides, the CDR3 is TGCGCCAGCAGCTTATTCCTCGGGAGGGCCGCATCAGATACGCAGTATTTT. Its translation: CASSLFLGRAASDTQYF. The full variable domain, with the rest looked up from reference TRBV5-1 and TRBJ2-3, is KAGVTQTPRYLIKTRGQQVTLSCSPISGHRSVSWYQQTPGQGLQFLFEYFSETQRNKGNFPGRFSGRQFSNSRSEMNVSTLELGDSALYLCASSLFLGRAASDTQYFGPGTRLTVL.

This clonotype was found a few times. The chain links TRBV6-2 or TRBV6-3 to TRBJ1-6, with TRBD1 identical over 7 bases. The CDR3 length is 16 residues. Losses at the gene ends were 6 bases for V and 8 bases for J; bases not matched to a gene: 13. Looked up from germline, CDR1 is MNHEY and CDR2 is SVGEGT. This chain's CDR3 is CASSRRRGGLHSPLHF. For the CDR3, the DNA is TGTGCCAGCAGCCGTCGCCGAGGGGGCCTTCATTCACCCCTCCACTTT.

This clonotype was detected only a few times. The chain carries TRBV6-6 and TRBJ2-1; the D gene is possibly TRBD1 (6 bases). The CDR3 length is 13 residues. The germline V gene has CDR1 MNHNY and CDR2 SVGAGI (reference sequence). The germline V and J ends were trimmed by 5 bases and 7 bases, with 12 bases remaining between them. This chain's CDR3 is CASSTTDSNEQFF. CDR3 DNA sequence: TGTGCCAGCAGTACCACGGACAGTAATGAGCAGTTCTTC.

J is TRBJ2-2 and V is TRBV6-1; 7 bases fit TRBD1. Looked up from germline, CDR1 is MNHNS and CDR2 is SASEGT. The CDR3 sequence is 14 residues long. Trimming cost V 4 bases and J 6 bases; bases outside gene matches: 5. The CDR3 region is CASSVTGVPGELFF. The CDR3 coding sequence is TGTGCCAGCAGTGTAACAGGGGTCCCCGGGGAGCTGTTTTTT.

CDR3 residues: CASSLVGWDRLFF. The CDR3 DNA reads as TGTGCCAGCAGCTTAGTGGGGTGGGACAGGTTATTCTTC. The rearrangement links TRBV7-2 to TRBJ2-1; 8 positions match TRBD1. V was clipped by 1 base and J by 16 bases; unmatched bases: 9. Germline assignment: CDR1 SGHTA and CDR2 FQGNSA. The CDR3 is 13 amino acids.

The CDR3, as DNA: TGTGCCACCAGTGATTTTAAGGGGTACAGTCAGCCCCAGCATTTT. Translated: CATSDFKGYSQPQHF. V gene TRBV24-1 combines with J gene TRBJ1-5; D may be TRBD1 (5 bases). The germline V and J ends were trimmed by 1 base and 6 bases, with 12 bases remaining between them. Germline V gives CDR1 KGHDR, CDR2 SFDVKD. The CDR3 is 15 amino acids.

The chain couples TRBV3-1 to TRBJ2-2; TRBD2 might be the D (6 bases). CDR1 is LGHDT, CDR2 YNNKEL, per germline (reference sequence). The CDR3 consists of 13 residues. The V and J ends lost 2 bases and 11 bases respectively, with 12 bases between them. The CDR3 nucleotides read TGTGCCAGCAGCCAATTAGCGGCACCCGAGCTGTTTTTT. As protein: CASSQLAAPELFF.

This clonotype was picked up a small number of times. This chain connects TRBV6-1 to TRBJ1-1; perhaps TRBD1 as D (5 bases). The CDR3 has 14 residues. Trimming left V 6 bases short and J 7 bases short, with 18 bases between. Germline lookup yields CDR1 MNHNS and CDR2 SASEGT. CDR3 nucleotide sequence: TGTGCCAGCAGGCCTTCAACAGGACCCGGTGAAGCTTTCTTT. This codes for CASRPSTGPGEAFF.

The rearrangement joins TRBV20-1 to TRBJ2-1; TRBD1 matches at 7 bases. The V gene's germline CDR1 is DFQATT and CDR2 SNEGSKA (reference sequence). The CDR3 consists of 14 residues. V was pared by 5 bases and J by 0 bases, with 4 bases of the junction left unmatched. The CDR3: CSAGRGSSYNEQFF. The CDR3 DNA reads TGCAGTGCTGGCAGGGGGAGCTCCTACAATGAGCAGTTCTTC.

This chain connects TRBV20-1 to TRBJ1-3; D remains unclear. The CDR3 sequence is 13 residues long. The germline V gene encodes CDR1 DFQATT and CDR2 SNEGSKA (reference sequence). V lost 1 base and J 7 bases, leaving 11 bases between the germline ends. The CDR3 here is CSARVPYRNTIYF. CDR3 sequence (DNA): TGCAGTGCTAGAGTTCCCTATCGGAACACCATATATTTT.

The chain recombines TRBV19 with TRBJ2-2; no clear D gene. The V gene's germline CDR1 is LNHDA and CDR2 SQIVND (reference sequence). V lost 2 bases, J lost 1 base, and 8 bases lay in between. CDR3 length: 15 amino acids. CDR3 amino acids: CASSISSENTGELFF. CDR3 coding DNA: TGTGCCAGTAGTATAAGCAGCGAGAACACCGGGGAGCTGTTTTTT. Based on the CDR3 plus reference TRBV19 and TRBJ2-2, the full variable domain is DGGITQSPKYLFRKEGQNVTLSCEQNLNHDAMYWYRQDPGQGLRLIYYSQIVNDFQKGDIAEGYSVSREKKESFPLTVTSAQKNPTAFYLCASSISSENTGELFFGEGSRLTVL.

This clonotype was seen more than once but under ten times. This chain uses TRBV5-1 with TRBJ2-7, with no clear D. Trimming left V 0 bases short and J 8 bases short, with 9 bases between. Germline CDR1 and CDR2: SGHRS and YFSETQ. This CDR3 has 12 amino acids. Here the CDR3 DNA reads TGCGCCAGCAGCTTGGCCGTCGGACAGCAGTACTTC. Amino acid sequence: CASSLAVGQQYF.

This clonotype was seen only a few times. This chain uses TRBV3-1 with TRBJ1-2; 9 bases align to TRBD1. Germline loops: CDR1 LGHDT, CDR2 YNNKEL (reference sequence). The CDR3 consists of 14 residues. V lost 1 base, J lost 10 bases, and 7 bases stayed unmatched. Here the CDR3 reads CASSQGDRESDYTF. CDR3 DNA: TGTGCCAGCAGCCAAGGGGACAGGGAGTCTGACTACACCTTC.

The V gene is TRBV11-1, the J gene TRBJ2-2; TRBD2 matches at 9 bases. This CDR3 has 15 residues. Unmatched junction bases numbered 2, after V lost 2 bases and J lost 4 bases. Germline CDR1 reads SGHAT; CDR2 reads FQDESV (reference sequence). Here the CDR3 reads CASSLRTSATGELFF. The CDR3 DNA reads TGTGCCAGCAGCTTAAGGACTAGCGCCACCGGGGAGCTGTTTTTT.

The rearrangement joins TRBV7-9 to TRBJ1-4; D may be TRBD1 (5 bases). V was cut by 4 bases and J by 7 bases, with 19 bases left in between. The CDR3 contains 16 residues. The germline V gene encodes CDR1 SEHNR and CDR2 FQNEAQ (reference sequence). The CDR3 DNA sequence: TGTGCCAGCAGCTCCAGTCGGGGTCGAGGGGCTGAAAAACTGTTTTTT. As protein: CASSSSRGRGAEKLFF.

The chain carries TRBV6-6 and TRBJ2-6, with a weak D call TRBD2 (5 bases). The CDR3 runs 13 residues. The V and J ends lost 8 bases and 4 bases respectively, with 9 bases between them. CDR1 and CDR2 from the germline V gene are MNHNY and SVGAGI (reference sequence). The DNA for the CDR3 is TGTGCCAGCCTGAGGGTCGGGGCCAACGTCCTGACTTTC. Its protein product is CASLRVGANVLTF.

The genes are TRBV28 and TRBJ1-6; D is perhaps TRBD1 (5 bases). V lost 6 bases and J lost 7, with 16 bases in between. Per the germline V gene, CDR1 is MDHEN and CDR2 is SYDVKM. The CDR3 is 15 residues long. The CDR3 is CASRPTSGGNSPLHF. The CDR3 DNA is TGTGCCAGCAGGCCTACATCGGGGGGAAATTCACCCCTCCACTTT. Supplemented by reference TRBV28 and TRBJ1-6, the full variable domain reads DVKVTQSSRYLVKRTGEKVFLECVQDMDHENMFWYRQDPGLGLRLIYFSYDVKMKEKGDIPEGYSVSREKKERFSLILESASTNQTSMYLCASRPTSGGNSPLHFGNGTRLTVT.

V usage is TRBV7-3 and J usage is TRBJ1-3, with D possibly matching TRBD1 (5 bases). This CDR3 has 15 amino acids. V lost 5 bases, J lost 3 bases, and 14 bases lay in between. Looked up from germline, CDR1 is SGHTA and CDR2 is FQGTGA. Here the CDR3 DNA reads TGTGCCAGCAGCCCCGCGGGGGGTAGTGGAAACACCATATATTTT. It codes for CASSPAGGSGNTIYF.